These T cell receptor beta chains were read from a single sample in a study of response to subunit inactivated influenza vaccine. TCRdb analysed the RT-PCR reads with MiXCR anew, one entry per CDR3 protein. In the table there are 860,000 or so distinct CDR3 sequences, 21% of which are singletons. Sequenced material: PBMCs from blood, taken 4 to 6 days after vaccination. These receptors were obtained from a man in his fifties who received an inactivated influenza vaccine. CDR3s include the opening cysteine and the closing phenylalanine or tryptophan. A D gene is named only where the DNA matches it firmly. Where a row states a size, it is once, few, many or the class of an expanded clone; other rows omit it.

DNA,CDR3,size,D,V,J
TGTGCCAGCAGCTTGGGCTCACTTAGCACAGATACGCAGTATTTT,CASSLGSLSTDTQYF,few,.,TRBV5-5,TRBJ2-3
TGCAGCGTTGAAAGGCTTAGCGGGGGGGCTGAAGATACGCAGTATTTT,CSVERLSGGAEDTQYF,.,TRBD2,TRBV29-1,TRBJ2-3
TGTGCCACCAGTGATTTTGGGACAGGGAGTGAAGAGACCCAGTACTTC,CATSDFGTGSEETQYF,few,TRBD1,TRBV24-1,TRBJ2-5
TGTGCCATCTCGACTAGCGGGGGCCCTGGCTCCTACAATGAGCAGTTCTTC,CAISTSGGPGSYNEQFF,once,TRBD2,TRBV10-3,TRBJ2-1
TGCAGCTCAAGCGGGGGCCGGGAGACCCAGTACTTC,CSSSGGRETQYF,many,TRBD2,TRBV29-1,TRBJ2-5
TGTGCCAGCAGCTTGGACGCTAGCGTGACTCAGTTCTTC,CASSLDASVTQFF,few,.,TRBV5-6,TRBJ2-1
TGTGCCAGCAGCCCAGGATGGGCTGGGGCCAACGTCCTGACTTTC,CASSPGWAGANVLTF,few,.,TRBV7-9,TRBJ2-6
TGTGCCATGTCACCCCTCCACTTT,CAMSPLHF,.,.,TRBV30,TRBJ1-6
TGCAGTGCTAGAGACCCCCCCGGGGGAGGGTCCTACAATGAGCAGTTCTTC,CSARDPPGGGSYNEQFF,.,TRBD2,TRBV20-1,TRBJ2-1
TGTGCCAGCAGCGAAGCTAGCGGGGGGAACACCGGGGAGCTGTTTTTT,CASSEASGGNTGELFF,few,TRBD2,TRBV7-9,TRBJ2-2
TGTGCCAGCAGCCAAGAACCTTATGAGAGCAATGAGCAGTTCTTC,CASSQEPYESNEQFF,few,.,TRBV3-1,TRBJ2-1
TGTGCCTCCGGGAGGGCCCCCAATGAGCAGTTCTTC,CASGRAPNEQFF,few,TRBD2,TRBV27,TRBJ2-1
TGTGCCACCAGCAGTGTAAAGGACGAGCAGTTCTTC,CATSSVKDEQFF,.,.,TRBV15,TRBJ2-1
TGTGCCAGCAGCTCGGACAGGGGGAATCAGCCCCAGCATTTT,CASSSDRGNQPQHF,.,TRBD1,TRBV7-2,TRBJ1-5
TGCAGTGCTAGACGACTAGGGACTTTAGGACGCAATGAGCAGTTCTTC,CSARRLGTLGRNEQFF,.,.,TRBV20-1,TRBJ2-1
TGTGCGATACAGGGGAACAATGAGCAGTTCTTC,CAIQGNNEQFF,many,TRBD1,TRBV2,TRBJ2-1
TGTGCCAGCAGCTTAGGCCTAGCGGGTGAATGGCAGTACTTC,CASSLGLAGEWQYF,few,TRBD2,TRBV7-2,TRBJ2-7
TGCGCCAGCAGCTCTCTTGGGACACCTTACGAGCAGTACTTC,CASSSLGTPYEQYF,many,.,TRBV5-1,TRBJ2-7
TGTGCCAGCAGCTTACCAGCGGGAGGGCCTAGGGCCTACAATGAGCAGTTCTTC,CASSLPAGGPRAYNEQFF,.,TRBD2,TRBV11-2,TRBJ2-1
TGCAGTGCTAGGGAACAGGGGGAATCCTACAATGAGCAGTTCTTC,CSAREQGESYNEQFF,few,TRBD1,TRBV20-1,TRBJ2-1
TGTGCCAGCAGGCCCTTGAGGGGGCGCGGAGAGACCCAGTACTTC,CASRPLRGRGETQYF,.,TRBD1,TRBV11-2,TRBJ2-5
TGCGCCAGCAGCTTGGGGGGGATCCTAAACATTCAGTACTTC,CASSLGGILNIQYF,few,.,TRBV5-1,TRBJ2-4
TGTGCCAGCAGTGATCCGGGAGATACGCAGTATTTT,CASSDPGDTQYF,few,.,TRBV6-1,TRBJ2-3
TGCAGTGCCAGGGACAGGGGGCTTGGTGGTCAGCCCCAGCATTTT,CSARDRGLGGQPQHF,.,TRBD1,TRBV20-1,TRBJ1-5
TGCAGTGCTAGAGCTGGAGGGGTAGGAGAGACCCAGTACTTC,CSARAGGVGETQYF,.,.,TRBV20-1,TRBJ2-5
TGTGCCAGCAGCATAACTAGCGGGGGCCTCGCACGCCATACGCAGTATTTT,CASSITSGGLARHTQYF,.,TRBD2,TRBV5-6,TRBJ2-3
TGTGCCATCAGATTCTCCAGCGGTCACAATGAGCAGTTCTTC,CAIRFSSGHNEQFF,few,.,TRBV10-3,TRBJ2-1
TGCAGCGTTGAGCTCGCGGACAGCCTTACAGATACGCAGTATTTT,CSVELADSLTDTQYF,many,.,TRBV29-1,TRBJ2-3
TGTGCCAGCAGCTTTATCCAGCGACCGTTTGATACGCAGTATTTT,CASSFIQRPFDTQYF,.,.,TRBV7-8,TRBJ2-3
TGTGCCAGCAGTGAATCAAACAGGCCCAACATTCAGTACTTC,CASSESNRPNIQYF,.,.,TRBV12-3/TRBV12-4,TRBJ2-4
TGTGCCAGCAGTACGACAGGGGCGAACAAGATGAACACTGAAGCTTTCTTT,CASSTTGANKMNTEAFF,.,TRBD1,TRBV12-3/TRBV12-4,TRBJ1-1
TGTGCCAGCAGTGTTAACAGGGGGGACAACACTGAAGCTTTCTTT,CASSVNRGDNTEAFF,.,TRBD1,TRBV28,TRBJ1-1
TGCAGTGCGCGGGCCACTGAAGCTTTCTTT,CSARATEAFF,.,.,TRBV20-1,TRBJ1-1
TGTGCCAGCAGCTCTATAGGGACGTCCCCAGATACGCAGTATTTT,CASSSIGTSPDTQYF,.,.,TRBV28,TRBJ2-3
TGCGCCAGCAGTGGTCTTGGACTTGGGAAGACCAATGAGCAGTTCTTC,CASSGLGLGKTNEQFF,.,.,TRBV10-2,TRBJ2-1
TGTGCCAGCACCTCTTCCGGGGGGAACACCATATATTTT,CASTSSGGNTIYF,few,.,TRBV6-1,TRBJ1-3
TGTGCCAGCCGAGTTGGGGGGTATGGTTCCTACGAGCAGTACTTC,CASRVGGYGSYEQYF,.,.,TRBV19,TRBJ2-7
TGTGCCAGCAGCCGGGGGGGGACTAGCGGCCAAATGAATACGCAGTATTTT,CASSRGGTSGQMNTQYF,few,TRBD2,TRBV7-2,TRBJ2-3
TGTGCCAGCAGCACGGCCGGCGGGGTGGCCGGGGAGCTGTTTTTT,CASSTAGGVAGELFF,.,.,TRBV5-5,TRBJ2-2
TGCGCCAGCAGCATTCAAATTCACTATGGCTACACCTTC,CASSIQIHYGYTF,.,.,TRBV4-3,TRBJ1-2
TGTGCCAGCAGCTTAGCGGGAGGCGGTTGGGCCCAAGAGACCCAGTACTTC,CASSLAGGGWAQETQYF,few,.,TRBV7-8,TRBJ2-5
TGTGCCAGCAGCTTAACAGGGAACGCCAACGTCCTGACTTTC,CASSLTGNANVLTF,many,.,TRBV7-2,TRBJ2-6
TGCAGTGCTAGAGTTGCAGGGACCATGAACACTGAAGCTTTCTTT,CSARVAGTMNTEAFF,many,.,TRBV20-1,TRBJ1-1
TGTGCCAGCAGCCCGACTCCGGGACAGGGGACCTACGAGCAGTACTTC,CASSPTPGQGTYEQYF,many,TRBD1,TRBV5-5,TRBJ2-7
TGTGCCAGCAGTTCATACCCACAGGGTCCAACAGATACGCAGTATTTT,CASSSYPQGPTDTQYF,.,.,TRBV28,TRBJ2-3
TGTGCCAGCACCCGGACTAGCTACAAGGGCGGGGAGCTGTTTTTT,CASTRTSYKGGELFF,many,TRBD2,TRBV28,TRBJ2-2
TGTGCCAGCAGAAGTAGTCGGCGGAGACCCTACGAGCAGTACTTC,CASRSSRRRPYEQYF,many,.,TRBV6-1,TRBJ2-7
TGTGCCAGCTCACCTACTAGCCCTGGGGGCAATGAGCAGTTCTTC,CASSPTSPGGNEQFF,.,.,TRBV18,TRBJ2-1
TGCGCCAGCAGCATCCAGGGCCTCGGAAACACCATATATTTT,CASSIQGLGNTIYF,many,.,TRBV5-1,TRBJ1-3
TGTGCCAGCAGTTTGGGGGGACGGCCCGCGAACACCGGGGAGCTGTTTTTT,CASSLGGRPANTGELFF,few,.,TRBV12-3/TRBV12-4,TRBJ2-2
TGCAGTGCTAGTCGAGGCCTGGACTACAATGAGCAGTTCTTC,CSASRGLDYNEQFF,.,.,TRBV20-1,TRBJ2-1
TGTGCCAGCAGCAAACCCACTACAGGGCTCGCCGGAGCTTTCTTT,CASSKPTTGLAGAFF,once,.,TRBV11-2,TRBJ1-1
TGCAGTGCCACGTCCCCGGGACTAACAAACACCGGGGAGCTGTTTTTT,CSATSPGLTNTGELFF,few,TRBD2,TRBV20-1,TRBJ2-2
TGTGCCAGCAGCCAGACAGGGAGTAGTCAGCCCCAGCATTTT,CASSQTGSSQPQHF,few,TRBD1,TRBV3-1,TRBJ1-5
TGTGCCAGCAGCTCATATGGGACGGGCGTGGACAATGAGCAGTTCTTC,CASSSYGTGVDNEQFF,many,.,TRBV11-2,TRBJ2-1
TGCAGTGCTAGAGATGAGCTCAGACAGGGCCTACAGCCCCAGCATTTT,CSARDELRQGLQPQHF,few,TRBD1,TRBV20-1,TRBJ1-5
TGTGCCAGCAGCCAAGACGGTCGGGAGACCCAGTACTTC,CASSQDGRETQYF,.,.,TRBV3-1,TRBJ2-5
TGTGCCAGCAGTGCAAGGGACAGCCGTCAACCCCTCCACTTT,CASSARDSRQPLHF,.,TRBD1,TRBV25-1,TRBJ1-6
TGTGCCAGCAGCTACTCGGGACGGCTAGAGACCCAGTACTTC,CASSYSGRLETQYF,.,.,TRBV7-2,TRBJ2-5